These 8 T cell receptor beta chains share one sample of origin, sequenced in a study of blood T cells in healthy people across ages. Together with a sample-barcoded 5' primer, a J-beta primer mix was included in a second PCR lasting roughly 6 to 12 cycles. Using its own MiXCR run on the 5' RACE reads, TCRdb lists one record per CDR3 protein. The repertoire holds 850,000 to 1,000,000 distinct CDR3 sequences, with just over 50% as singletons. The material sequenced was blood. Source of these receptors: a woman aged 55-75 years in good health.

This chain links TRBV20-1 with TRBJ2-1; TRBD2 matches at 12 bases. Germline V gene data show CDR1 as DFQATT and CDR2 as SNEGSKA (reference sequence). The ends lost 1 base at V and 8 bases at J; junction bases unmatched: 3. The CDR3 covers 14 residues. CDR3: CSARGTSGIYEQFF. The CDR3 nucleotides read TGCAGTGCTAGAGGGACTAGCGGGATTTATGAGCAGTTCTTC.

This clonotype was seen a few times. The chain combines TRBV11-2 with TRBJ2-7; no clear D. The germline V gene encodes CDR1 SGHAT and CDR2 FQNNGV. The CDR3 extends over 14 amino acids. V was trimmed by 4 bases and J by 0 bases, leaving 10 bases between them. The CDR3 loop is CASSSDSGSYEQYF. For the CDR3, the DNA is TGTGCCAGCAGCTCTGATAGTGGCTCCTACGAGCAGTACTTC.

The genes are TRBV7-2 and TRBJ2-1, with 8 nucleotides matching TRBD2. Germline CDR1 reads SGHTA; CDR2 reads FQGNSA. The trim removed 5 bases at V and 6 bases at J, leaving 9 bases unmatched. This CDR3 region has 15 residues. The CDR3 loop is CASSRSTSGPNEQFF. CDR3 nucleotides: TGTGCCAGCAGCCGCTCCACTAGCGGACCCAATGAGCAGTTCTTC.

A note on this clonotype: The junction shows a germline mismatch at one end, possibly a read error. The J gene is TRBJ2-1, the V gene TRBV6-6; D possibly corresponds to TRBD2 (5 bases). This CDR3 comprises 14 residues. Germline CDR1 is MNHNY and CDR2 is SVGAGI (reference sequence). In DNA, the CDR3 is TGTGTCAGCAACCCGACGGGAATCTACAATGAGCAGTTCTTC. Protein: CVSNPTGIYNEQFF.

The V and J genes are TRBV11-2 and TRBJ2-5; D might be TRBD2 (5 bases). CDR1 and CDR2 from the germline V gene are SGHAT and FQNNGV. V lost 0 bases, J lost 5 bases, and 10 bases lay in between. This CDR3 has 14 amino acids. The CDR3: CASSLDSGFETQYF. In nucleotides, the CDR3 is TGTGCCAGCAGCTTAGATTCGGGATTTGAGACCCAGTACTTC.

The rearrangement uses TRBV21-1 and TRBJ2-3; the DNA was not used to check the table's D call, TRBD1. TRBV21-1 is a pseudogene locus. The length of the CDR3 is 15 residues. The CDR3 region has the DNA TGTGCCAGCAGTCCTAGGGGACACGACACGGATACGCAGTATTTT. Translated: CASSPRGHDTDTQYF.

The genes are TRBV12-5 and TRBJ2-2, with D perhaps TRBD1 or TRBD2 (5 bases each). V lost 4 bases to trimming and J lost 6 bases, with 15 bases between them. Per germline, CDR1 LGHNT and CDR2 FRNRAP. This CDR3 is 15 amino acids long. CDR3 in amino acids: CASGSGQTGSGELFF. As DNA, the CDR3 is TGTGCTAGTGGTTCGGGGCAGACTGGCTCCGGGGAGCTGTTTTTT.

The J gene is TRBJ2-7, the V gene TRBV29-1; tentatively, D is TRBD1 (5 bases). Between the trimmed V and J ends, which lost 5 bases and 1 base, there was a span of 9 bases. Germline CDR1 and CDR2: SQVTM and ANQGSEA. CDR3 length: 12 amino acids. In DNA form, the CDR3 reads TGCAGCGTTCACACAGGATCCTACGAGCAGTACTTC. This encodes CSVHTGSYEQYF.